Shown below are 29 T cell receptor beta chains from a single sample sequenced in a study of T cell responses to AZD1222 COVID-19 vaccine. The table came from immunoSEQ multiplex PCR; TCRdb's copy has only in-frame clones and leaves some out. The sample holds some 130,000 clones, 85% to 95% seen once. This sample comprised peripheral blood, obtained on day 0 of AZD1222 vaccination. Receptors originate from an adult in good health.

This clone was recorded once. In the same sample, other DNA sequences code for this CDR3. The genes are TRBV29-1 and TRBJ2-7; 7 nucleotides match TRBD1. This CDR3 has 12 amino acids. Germline-derived CDR1 and CDR2 are SQVTM and ANQGSEA. V dropped 6 bases and J dropped 4; count of bases not matched to a gene: 6. The CDR3: CSVETGDYEQYF. Here the CDR3 DNA reads TGCAGCGTGGAAACAGGGGATTACGAGCAGTACTTC.

The chain is built from TRBV4-1 and TRBJ1-2, with 7 bases identical to TRBD1. This CDR3 comprises 14 residues. Germline V lookup: CDR1 MGHRA, CDR2 YSYEKL. The V segment lost 1 base and the J segment 5 bases; nucleotides outside the gene matches: 4. In DNA form, the CDR3 reads TGCGCCAGCAGCCAAGGGGACAGCATTTATGGCTACACCTTC. It yields the protein CASSQGDSIYGYTF.

V and J are TRBV6-5 and TRBJ1-3; perhaps TRBD1 as D (5 bases). Germline CDR1 reads MNHEY; CDR2 reads SVGAGI. This CDR3 has 13 residues. The V gene lost 7 bases and the J gene lost 6 bases, with 13 bases spanning the gap. The CDR3 DNA is TGTGCCAGCAAACGGGCGGGGACAAACACCATATATTTT. This encodes CASKRAGTNTIYF.

The V call is TRBV7-9, the J call TRBJ1-5; possibly TRBD1 for D (5 bases). Looked up from germline, CDR1 is SEHNR and CDR2 is FQNEAQ (reference sequence). V was pared by 3 bases and J by 6 bases, with 9 bases between. CDR3 length: 13 amino acids. The CDR3 is CASSFDGGQPQHF. The CDR3 DNA is TGTGCCAGCAGCTTTGACGGGGGTCAGCCCCAGCATTTT.

This chain joins TRBV30 and TRBJ2-3; perhaps TRBD2 as D (6 bases). V lost 2 bases and J 6 bases, leaving 9 bases between the germline ends. The CDR3 has 12 residues. Germline assignment: CDR1 GTSNPN and CDR2 SVGIG (reference sequence). CDR3: CAWSSGEDTQYF. The CDR3 coding sequence is TGTGCCTGGAGTTCGGGGGAGGATACGCAGTATTTT.

This clone is a singleton in its sample. This chain links TRBV7-2 with TRBJ2-2; the match to TRBD2 covers 10 bases. This CDR3 comprises 15 residues. J lost 5 bases, V lost 4 bases, and 4 bases had no gene match. Germline V gene sequence: CDR1 SGHTA, CDR2 FQGNSA. The CDR3: CASSSSGGLTGELFF. CDR3 nucleotide sequence: TGTGCCAGCAGCTCTAGCGGGGGACTTACCGGGGAGCTGTTTTTT.

This sequence joins TRBV4-1 and TRBJ2-3; TRBD2 matches at 11 bases. Germline CDR1 MGHRA, CDR2 YSYEKL. V dropped 8 bases and J dropped 2; count of bases not matched to a gene: 6. This CDR3 comprises 15 residues. CDR3 bases: TGCGCCAGCTACAGGACTAGCGGGCCCACAGATACGCAGTATTTT. It encodes CASYRTSGPTDTQYF.

This clone was observed a few times. The chain uses TRBV7-3 and TRBJ1-1; no clear D gene. The ends were cut back, 5 bases at V and 1 base at J, with 8 bases in the middle. The length of the CDR3 is 13 residues. The V gene's germline CDR1 is SGHTA and CDR2 FQGTGA. CDR3 residues: CASSPQSNTEAFF. CDR3 nucleotides: TGTGCCAGCAGCCCTCAGTCGAACACTGAAGCTTTCTTT.

The gene calls are TRBV5-1 and TRBJ1-1; D uncertain. Germline CDR1 is SGHRS and CDR2 is YFSETQ. The germline V and J ends were trimmed by 1 base and 4 bases, with 14 bases remaining between them. This CDR3 has 15 amino acids. The CDR3 region is CASSLNVGVITEAFF. Here the CDR3 DNA reads TGCGCCAGCAGCTTGAATGTTGGGGTAATCACTGAAGCTTTCTTT.

The chain employs TRBV3-1 (or the pseudogene TRBV3-2) and TRBJ2-2; TRBD1 matches 12 bases. Germline lookup yields CDR1 LGHDT and CDR2 YNNKEL (reference sequence). The CDR3 sequence is 15 residues long. V dropped 6 bases and J dropped 8; count of bases not matched to a gene: 7. CDR3 nucleotides: TGTGCCAGCAGTAAAGGGACAGGGGGCCTAGGGGAGCTGTTTTTT. Its translation is CASSKGTGGLGELFF.

This clone appeared a single time. The V gene is TRBV9, the J gene TRBJ2-5, with TRBD1 matching over 9 bases. CDR1 is SGDLS, CDR2 YYNGEE, per germline. V was pared by 3 bases and J by 0 bases, with 3 bases of the junction left unmatched. CDR3 size: 15 residues. CDR3 protein: CASSGGDRDQETQYF. As DNA, the CDR3 is TGTGCCAGCAGCGGAGGGGACAGGGACCAAGAGACCCAGTACTTC.

This clone has only one observation. The rearrangement links TRBV30 to TRBJ1-1, with 9 bases matching TRBD1. Germline loops: CDR1 GTSNPN, CDR2 SVGIG (reference sequence). This CDR3 comprises 14 residues. CDR3 loop: CAHGGGTGYTEAFF. The CDR3 region has the DNA TGTGCTCACGGGGGCGGGACAGGGTACACTGAAGCTTTCTTT.

V and J are TRBV4-3 and TRBJ1-2; D unresolved. The CDR3 is 15 amino acids. The V end was cut by 0 bases, the J end by 2 bases, with 10 bases between. Looked up from germline, CDR1 is LGHNA and CDR2 is YSLEER. The CDR3 loop is CASSQDSGGNYGYTF. The CDR3 region has the DNA TGCGCCAGCAGCCAAGATTCGGGCGGCAACTATGGCTACACCTTC.

The rearrangement links TRBV7-9 to TRBJ2-1; 10 bases agree with TRBD1. V lost 6 bases to trimming and J lost 4 bases; unmatched junction nucleotides: 6. The CDR3 sequence is 15 residues long. Germline assignment: CDR1 SEHNR and CDR2 FQNEAQ (reference sequence). CDR3 residues: CASSFGQGVYNEQFF. The CDR3 bases are TGTGCCAGCAGTTTTGGACAGGGGGTTTACAATGAGCAGTTCTTC.

J is TRBJ2-5 and V is TRBV9; D is ambiguous. Deletions cut 4 bases from V and 5 bases from J, with 12 bases between. The CDR3 sequence is 13 residues long. The germline V gene has CDR1 SGDLS and CDR2 YYNGEE. The CDR3 DNA reads as TGTGCCAGCAGCTTCGGGTCACAGGAGACCCAGTACTTC. It is translated as CASSFGSQETQYF.

The chain couples TRBV6-4 to TRBJ1-1, with 10 bases lining up with TRBD1. The V and J ends lost 3 bases and 4 bases, in that order; junction bases with no gene match: 14. The CDR3 runs to 18 residues. CDR1 is MRHNA, CDR2 SNTAGT, per germline. The CDR3 DNA sequence: TGTGCCAGCAGTGAGAGTTATTCTGGGACAGGGGCCGGCACTGAAGCTTTCTTT. Its protein is CASSESYSGTGAGTEAFF.

This clone was counted between two and nine times. V usage is TRBV18 and J usage is TRBJ1-2, with D possibly TRBD1 on 5 matching bases. Trimming stripped 1 base from V and 10 bases from J, with 13 bases between. Germline V lookup: CDR1 KGHSH, CDR2 LQKENI. This CDR3 is 13 amino acids long. For the CDR3, the DNA is TGTGCCAGCTCACCACGACAGCAGGCAACCTACACCTTC. Protein sequence: CASSPRQQATYTF.

The genes are TRBV7-3 and TRBJ2-1, with 13 bases identical to TRBD2. The CDR3 length is 15 residues. J lost 10 bases, V lost 4 bases, and 7 bases had no gene match. The germline CDR1 and CDR2 sequences are SGHTA and FQGTGA. CDR3 amino acids: CASSSGTSGANEQFF. The CDR3 DNA sequence: TGTGCCAGCAGCTCTGGGACTAGCGGGGCCAACGAGCAGTTCTTC.

The chain joins TRBV5-4 to TRBJ1-2, with D maybe TRBD1 (6 bases). V dropped 3 bases and J dropped 0 bases, with 18 bases sitting between them. The CDR3 spans 17 residues. Germline values: CDR1 SGHNT, CDR2 YYREEE (reference sequence). The CDR3 here is CASSWGHGTPTNYGYTF. CDR3 nucleotides: TGTGCCAGCAGCTGGGGGCACGGAACGCCTACTAACTATGGCTACACCTTC.

The chain joins TRBV24-1 to TRBJ1-1; D may be TRBD1 (6 bases). Germline lookup yields CDR1 KGHDR and CDR2 SFDVKD. The CDR3 sequence is 15 residues long. V was pared by 1 base and J by 5 bases, with 13 bases between. CDR3 protein: CATSDFARGQTEAFF. The CDR3 DNA reads as TGTGCCACCAGTGATTTCGCCCGGGGGCAAACTGAAGCTTTCTTT.

The chain employs TRBV2 and TRBJ1-2; tentatively, D is TRBD1 (6 bases). V was clipped by 5 bases and J by 7 bases, with 11 bases between them. Looked up from germline, CDR1 is SNHLY and CDR2 is FYNNEI. This CDR3 has 12 residues. CDR3 sequence reads: CASSKQGSGYTF. DNA for the CDR3: TGTGCCAGCAGTAAACAGGGAAGTGGCTACACCTTC.

This clone occurred a few times. The rearrangement joins TRBV19 to TRBJ1-5, with unresolved D. In germline, CDR1 is LNHDA, CDR2 SQIVND (reference sequence). The CDR3 sequence is 13 residues long. The V gene lost 3 bases and the J gene lost 4 bases, with 7 bases spanning the gap. CDR3 sequence: CASSITVNQPQHF. The DNA for the CDR3 is TGTGCCAGTAGTATTACGGTAAATCAGCCCCAGCATTTT.

The CDR3 protein is CASSLDSGSSYEQYF. The CDR3 DNA follows: TGTGCCAGCAGTTTAGACAGTGGGAGCTCCTACGAGCAGTACTTC. The chain links TRBV6-5 to TRBJ2-7; tentatively, D is TRBD1 or TRBD2 (5 bases each). Trimming shortened V by 4 bases and J by 0 bases, and 13 bases separated the two germline ends. CDR1 and CDR2 (germline): MNHEY, SVGAGI. The CDR3 extends over 15 amino acids.

The rearrangement joins TRBV27 to TRBJ2-7; weak D call: TRBD2 (5 bases). V lost 5 bases to trimming and J lost 3 bases, with 14 bases between them. This CDR3 spans 14 amino acids. Germline CDR1 reads MNHEY; CDR2 reads SMNVEV (reference sequence). CDR3 protein: CASSPGLYFYEQYF. The CDR3 bases are TGTGCCAGCAGTCCCGGACTGTATTTCTACGAGCAGTACTTC.

This chain uses TRBV28 with TRBJ2-2, with D possibly matching TRBD2 (6 bases). This CDR3 is 17 amino acids long. With 5 bases removed from V and 5 bases from J, the gap between germline ends came to 21 bases. CDR1 MDHEN and CDR2 SYDVKM come from the germline V gene. CDR3 sequence reads: CASSESPRAGGTGELFF. The CDR3 region has the DNA TGTGCCAGCAGTGAATCCCCCAGGGCTGGGGGGACCGGGGAGCTGTTTTTT.

The chain joins TRBV5-1 to TRBJ1-1; perhaps TRBD1 as D (6 bases). CDR3 length equals 15 residues. Trimming took off 0 bases at V and 3 bases at J, with 12 bases between the two ends. In germline, CDR1 is SGHRS, CDR2 YFSETQ. CDR3 residues: CASSLGQADDTEAFF. The DNA for the CDR3 is TGCGCCAGCAGCTTGGGACAGGCAGATGACACTGAAGCTTTCTTT.

In this sample, this clone turned up a few times. The chain recombines TRBV4-2 with TRBJ2-2; a weak D match, TRBD2 (7 bases). Germline values: CDR1 LGHNA, CDR2 YNFKEQ. This CDR3 has 14 residues. Trimming stripped 8 bases from V and 3 bases from J, with 13 bases between. The CDR3 region is CASRGGGDTGELFF. CDR3 DNA: TGTGCCAGCCGGGGAGGGGGGGACACCGGGGAGCTGTTTTTT.

This chain connects TRBV2 to TRBJ2-7, with D perhaps assigned TRBD1 or TRBD2 (6 bases each). Trimming stripped 7 bases from V and 5 bases from J, with 27 bases between. CDR1 SNHLY and CDR2 FYNNEI come from the germline V gene. This CDR3 has 17 amino acids. Here the CDR3 DNA reads TGTGCCAGCACCGGCGGGTCAACAGGGAGGAATTTCCACGAGCAGTACTTC. Its protein is CASTGGSTGRNFHEQYF.

The chain joins TRBV6-5 to TRBJ1-3; D is unclear. This CDR3 comprises 15 residues. V lost 0 bases to trimming and J lost 4 bases, with 10 bases between them. CDR1 and CDR2 from the germline V gene are MNHEY and SVGAGI. CDR3 sequence reads: CASSYSSNAGNTIYF. CDR3 in DNA: TGTGCCAGCAGTTACTCGTCAAATGCGGGAAACACCATATATTTT.